These T cell receptor beta chains were read from a single sample in a study of T cells in Graves' hyperthyroidism and ophthalmopathy. TCRdb re-derived calls from the multiplex PCR reads in MiXCR, one entry per CDR3 protein. The data show about 420,000 distinct CDR3 sequences, approximately 15% seen once. Sequenced input: blood. These TCRs come from a woman under 30 with Graves' hyperthyroidism. CDR3s include the opening cysteine and the closing phenylalanine or tryptophan. The D gene is left open where the match is weak. The size of a clone is reported for some rows only, either as once, few or many, or as a class for expanded clones.

J gene	V gene	D gene	clone size	CDR3 protein	CDR3 DNA
TRBJ2-3	TRBV29-1	TRBD2	-	CSVVRWTSGTSTDTQYF	TGCAGCGTAGTCAGGTGGACTAGCGGGACTAGCACAGATACGCAGTATTTT
TRBJ2-7	TRBV9	-	many	CASRRGKPQMTYEQYF	TGTGCCAGCCGAAGGGGGAAACCCCAAATGACCTACGAGCAGTACTTC
TRBJ1-1	TRBV12-3/TRBV12-4	TRBD1	many	CASSLTDRGEAFF	TGTGCCAGCAGTTTAACGGACAGGGGTGAAGCTTTCTTT
TRBJ2-7	TRBV7-9	-	many	CASGSTDPSPEQYF	TGTGCCAGCGGATCGACAGACCCTAGCCCCGAGCAGTACTTC
TRBJ2-3	TRBV11-3	TRBD2	many	CASSPTGGNTDTQYF	TGTGCCAGCAGCCCGACGGGAGGTAACACAGATACGCAGTATTTT
TRBJ2-2	TRBV7-9	-	-	CASSYTTRTGELFF	TGTGCCAGCAGCTACACTACACGCACCGGGGAGCTGTTTTTT
TRBJ2-1	TRBV29-1	-	few	CSAGDSCNEQFF	TGCAGCGCGGGGGACAGCTGCAATGAGCAGTTCTTC
TRBJ2-3	TRBV7-2	TRBD2	many	CASSSRTSGRDTQYF	TGTGCCAGCAGCTCCCGGACTAGCGGGAGGGATACGCAGTATTTT
TRBJ1-1	TRBV9	-	-	CASSVEPQGNTEAFF	TGTGCCAGCAGCGTAGAGCCCCAGGGGAACACTGAAGCTTTCTTT
TRBJ2-2	TRBV28	-	many	CASSLGSGRVDTGELFF	TGTGCCAGCAGTTTGGGTTCCGGCAGGGTGGACACCGGGGAGCTGTTTTTT
TRBJ2-7	TRBV30	-	few	CALSGPDFTYEQYF	TGTGCTTTAAGTGGACCAGACTTCACCTACGAGCAGTACTTC
TRBJ1-2	TRBV4-3	-	-	CASSQEGSNYGYTF	TGCGCCAGCAGCCAAGAGGGATCTAACTATGGCTACACCTTC
TRBJ1-1	TRBV6-2/TRBV6-3	-	-	CASTYLGDNTEAFF	TGTGCCAGCACGTACCTTGGGGACAACACTGAAGCTTTCTTT
TRBJ2-7	TRBV4-1	TRBD1	-	CASSSGTGKAHEQYF	TGCGCCAGCAGCTCAGGGACAGGGAAGGCCCACGAGCAGTACTTC
TRBJ1-2	TRBV28	-	many	CASRNEYGYTF	TGTGCCAGCAGGAACGAATATGGCTACACCTTC
TRBJ2-7	TRBV6-1	-	many	CASSEATPYEQYF	TGTGCCAGCAGTGAAGCAACCCCCTACGAGCAGTACTTC
TRBJ2-1	TRBV7-3	TRBD1	-	CASSSTGQGNEQFF	TGTGCCAGCAGCTCTACGGGACAGGGCAATGAGCAGTTCTTC
TRBJ1-1	TRBV28	-	many	CASSSPGQPDTEAFF	TGTGCCAGCAGTTCCCCCGGGCAGCCCGACACTGAAGCTTTCTTT
TRBJ2-6	TRBV6-5	-	-	CASRDSWVGANVLTF	TGTGCCAGCAGGGACTCCTGGGTTGGGGCCAACGTCCTGACTTTC
TRBJ2-1	TRBV30	-	few	CAWSAGTSYNEQFF	TGTGCCTGGAGTGCTGGGACCTCCTACAATGAGCAGTTCTTC
TRBJ1-1	TRBV3-1	TRBD1	-	CASSRAGGLDTEAFF	TGTGCCAGCAGCCGAGCAGGGGGTCTAGACACTGAAGCTTTCTTT
TRBJ1-3	TRBV5-5	-	many	CASSPRSLSGNTIYF	TGTGCCAGCAGTCCGCGGTCTCTCTCTGGAAACACCATATATTTT
TRBJ2-1	TRBV9	TRBD2	-	CASSVEGGGSYSEQFF	TGTGCCAGCAGCGTAGAAGGTGGCGGGAGCTACAGTGAGCAGTTCTTC
TRBJ2-1	TRBV5-1	TRBD2	many	CASSLQSGSGVGEQFF	TGCGCCAGCAGCTTGCAAAGCGGGAGCGGAGTAGGTGAGCAGTTCTTC
TRBJ1-1	TRBV2	-	many	CAAPSRGVTEAFF	TGTGCCGCCCCTAGCAGGGGCGTTACTGAAGCTTTCTTT
TRBJ2-7	TRBV6-2/TRBV6-3	-	many	CASSSSQGLAYEQYF	TGTGCCAGCAGTTCGAGCCAGGGCCTCGCCTACGAGCAGTACTTC
TRBJ1-1	TRBV28	-	-	CAAGSMNTEAFF	TGTGCGGCGGGGTCCATGAACACTGAAGCTTTCTTT
TRBJ1-1	TRBV15	TRBD1	few	CATSRVQGVFGATEAFF	TGTGCCACCAGCAGAGTACAGGGGGTATTCGGAGCGACTGAAGCTTTCTTT
TRBJ1-5	TRBV5-1	TRBD1	many	CASSLGPGQGENQPQHF	TGCGCCAGCAGCTTGGGGCCTGGGCAGGGGGAAAATCAGCCCCAGCATTTT
TRBJ2-1	TRBV5-1	-	many	CASSLDGESTYNEQFF	TGCGCCAGCAGCTTGGACGGAGAATCCACCTACAATGAGCAGTTCTTC
TRBJ2-5	TRBV10-3	TRBD2	few	CAITRGLAVQETQYF	TGTGCCATCACCAGGGGACTAGCAGTACAAGAGACCCAGTACTTC
TRBJ2-2	TRBV19	-	-	CTSRSRDGNTGELFF	TGTACCAGTAGATCCCGGGACGGGAACACCGGGGAGCTGTTTTTT
TRBJ1-5	TRBV2	-	many	CASTSGRSNQPQHF	TGTGCCAGCACCTCAGGACGAAGCAATCAGCCCCAGCATTTT
TRBJ2-1	TRBV12-3/TRBV12-4	TRBD2	many	CASSLGAGAGDEQFF	TGTGCCAGCAGTTTAGGCGCTGGGGCGGGAGATGAGCAGTTCTTC
TRBJ2-7	TRBV7-3	-	few	CASSQDNPQTYSYEQYF	TGTGCCAGCTCACAAGACAACCCCCAGACCTACTCCTACGAGCAGTACTTC
TRBJ2-7	TRBV7-2	-	-	CASSSRPGIYEQYF	TGTGCCAGCAGCTCACGCCCGGGTATCTACGAGCAGTACTTC
TRBJ2-1	TRBV4-3	TRBD2	few	CASSQDLTSGIYNEQFF	TGCGCCAGCAGCCAAGATTTAACTAGCGGAATTTACAATGAGCAGTTCTTC
TRBJ2-7	TRBV20-1	-	-	CSATLNRGSSYEQYF	TGCAGTGCTACTCTTAACAGAGGAAGCTCCTACGAGCAGTACTTC
TRBJ2-7	TRBV7-3	-	-	CASSPGDRVSYEQYF	TGTGCCAGCAGCCCGGGGGACAGAGTTTCCTACGAGCAGTACTTC
TRBJ1-6	TRBV6-1	-	many	CASSEPRSSYNSPLHF	TGTGCCAGCAGTGAACCCAGGAGCTCCTATAATTCACCCCTCCACTTT
TRBJ2-7	TRBV29-1	TRBD1	-	CSAEGQNPYEQYF	TGCAGCGCCGAGGGACAGAACCCCTACGAGCAGTACTTC
TRBJ1-2	TRBV20-1	-	many	CSASLSSYGYTF	TGCAGTGCTTCTCTCTCTAGCTATGGCTACACCTTC
TRBJ2-7	TRBV10-3	TRBD1	many	CAITRQGEGFEQYF	TGTGCCATCACGCGACAGGGCGAGGGATTCGAGCAGTACTTC
TRBJ2-7	TRBV20-1	-	many	CSARGLSYEQYF	TGCAGTGCTAGAGGGCTGTCCTACGAGCAGTACTTC
TRBJ2-1	TRBV4-1	TRBD2	-	CASSQYSMASGSLPQFF	TGCGCCAGCAGCCAATACTCCATGGCTAGCGGGAGCCTTCCACAGTTCTTC
TRBJ2-3	TRBV5-4	TRBD1	many	CASSSQQGGTDTQYF	TGTGCCAGCAGCTCCCAACAGGGGGGCACAGATACGCAGTATTTT
TRBJ2-7	TRBV7-2	TRBD1	many	CASSFLPQGASFHEQYF	TGTGCCAGCAGCTTCTTACCACAGGGGGCATCTTTCCACGAGCAGTACTTC
TRBJ1-5	TRBV20-1	-	many	CSAEPMDYSNQPQHF	TGCAGTGCTGAACCAATGGACTATAGCAATCAGCCCCAGCATTTT
TRBJ1-1	TRBV5-8	TRBD1	-	CASSKLLGTGDTEAFF	TGTGCCAGCAGTAAACTTTTGGGGACAGGGGACACTGAAGCTTTCTTT
TRBJ1-1	TRBV20-1	-	many	CSAYMNTEAFF	TGCAGTGCGTACATGAACACTGAAGCTTTCTTT
TRBJ1-1	TRBV7-9	TRBD1	many	CASSLATGALNTEAFF	TGTGCCAGCAGCTTAGCGACAGGGGCACTGAACACTGAAGCTTTCTTT
TRBJ1-2	TRBV18	-	many	CASSPRNNYGYTF	TGTGCCAGCTCACCAAGGAATAACTATGGCTACACCTTC
TRBJ1-1	TRBV12-3/TRBV12-4	-	many	CASSFGDTEAFF	TGTGCCAGCAGTTTCGGGGACACTGAAGCTTTCTTT
TRBJ1-1	TRBV7-8	-	many	CASSHSMNTEAFF	TGTGCCAGCAGCCACAGCATGAACACTGAAGCTTTCTTT
TRBJ2-7	TRBV27	TRBD2	many	CASSSPSGSSYEQYF	TGTGCCAGCAGCTCTCCAAGCGGGAGCTCCTACGAGCAGTACTTC
TRBJ1-2	TRBV28	-	many	CASNSGGDQGTYGYTF	TGTGCCAGCAACAGCGGGGGGGATCAGGGGACCTATGGCTACACCTTC
TRBJ2-7	TRBV6-2/TRBV6-3	-	once	CASSYSQTGKVHEQYF	TGTGCCAGCAGTTACTCGCAAACAGGGAAAGTTCACGAGCAGTACTTC